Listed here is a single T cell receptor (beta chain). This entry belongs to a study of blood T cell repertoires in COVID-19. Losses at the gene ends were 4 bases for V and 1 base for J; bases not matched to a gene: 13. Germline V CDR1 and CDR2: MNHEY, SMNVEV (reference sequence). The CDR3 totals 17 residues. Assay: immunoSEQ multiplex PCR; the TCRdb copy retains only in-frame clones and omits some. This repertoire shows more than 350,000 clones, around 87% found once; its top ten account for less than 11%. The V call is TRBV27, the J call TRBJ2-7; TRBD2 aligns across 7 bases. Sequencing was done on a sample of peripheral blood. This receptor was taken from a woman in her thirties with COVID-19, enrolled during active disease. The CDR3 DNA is TGTGCCAGCAGTTCAGGTCCCGGGACTATAAGTTCCTACGAGCAGTACTTC. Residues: CASSSGPGTISSYEQYF.